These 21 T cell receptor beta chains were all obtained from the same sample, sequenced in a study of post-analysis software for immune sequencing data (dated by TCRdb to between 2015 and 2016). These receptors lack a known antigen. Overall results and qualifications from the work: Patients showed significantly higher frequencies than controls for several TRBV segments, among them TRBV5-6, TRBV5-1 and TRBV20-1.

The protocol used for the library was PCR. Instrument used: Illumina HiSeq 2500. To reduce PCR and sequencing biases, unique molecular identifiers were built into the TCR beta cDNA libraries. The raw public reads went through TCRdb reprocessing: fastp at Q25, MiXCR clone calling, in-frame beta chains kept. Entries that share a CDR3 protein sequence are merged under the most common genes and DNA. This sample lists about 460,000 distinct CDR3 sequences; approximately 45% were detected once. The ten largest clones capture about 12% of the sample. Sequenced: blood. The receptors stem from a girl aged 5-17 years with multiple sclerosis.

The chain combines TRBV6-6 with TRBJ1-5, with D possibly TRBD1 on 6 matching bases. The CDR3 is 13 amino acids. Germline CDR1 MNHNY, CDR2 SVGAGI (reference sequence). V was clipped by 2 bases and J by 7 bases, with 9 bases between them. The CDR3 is CASSYGGGQPQHF. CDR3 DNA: TGTGCCAGCAGTTACGGGGGGGGCCAGCCCCAGCATTTT.

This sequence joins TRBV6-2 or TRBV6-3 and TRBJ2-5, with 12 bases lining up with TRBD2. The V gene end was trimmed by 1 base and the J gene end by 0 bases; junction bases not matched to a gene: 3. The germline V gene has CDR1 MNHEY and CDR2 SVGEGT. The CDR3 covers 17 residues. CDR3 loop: CASSYWTSGTYQETQYF. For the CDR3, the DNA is TGTGCCAGCAGTTACTGGACTAGCGGGACCTACCAAGAGACCCAGTACTTC.

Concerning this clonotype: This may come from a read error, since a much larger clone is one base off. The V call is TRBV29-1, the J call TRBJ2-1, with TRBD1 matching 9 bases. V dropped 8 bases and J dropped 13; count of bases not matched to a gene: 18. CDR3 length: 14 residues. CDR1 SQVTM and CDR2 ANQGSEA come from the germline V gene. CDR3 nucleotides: TGCAGCCATACCCACTCGACAGGGGGAGAGACCCAGTTCTTC. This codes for CSHTHSTGGETQFF.

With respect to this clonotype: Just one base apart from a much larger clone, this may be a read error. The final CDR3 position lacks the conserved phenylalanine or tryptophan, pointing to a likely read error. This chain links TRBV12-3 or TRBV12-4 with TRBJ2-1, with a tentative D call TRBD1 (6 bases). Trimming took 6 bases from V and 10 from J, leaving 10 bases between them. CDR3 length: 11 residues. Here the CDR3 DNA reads TGTGCCAGCAGAAGGACAGACGAGCAGTTCTCC. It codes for CASRRTDEQFS.

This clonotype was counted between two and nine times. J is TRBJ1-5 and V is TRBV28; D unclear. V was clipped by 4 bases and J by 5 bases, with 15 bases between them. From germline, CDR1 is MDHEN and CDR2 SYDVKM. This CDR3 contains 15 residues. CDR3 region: CASSSPAGGHQPQHF. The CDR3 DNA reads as TGTGCCAGCAGTTCCCCCGCAGGAGGGCATCAGCCCCAGCATTTT.

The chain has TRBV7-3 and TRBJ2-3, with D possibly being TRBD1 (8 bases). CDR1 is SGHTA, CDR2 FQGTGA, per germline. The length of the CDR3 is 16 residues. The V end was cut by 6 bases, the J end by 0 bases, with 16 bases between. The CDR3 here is CASSTGGTTSTDTQYF. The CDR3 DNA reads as TGTGCCAGCAGTACAGGGGGGACTACTAGCACAGATACGCAGTATTTT.

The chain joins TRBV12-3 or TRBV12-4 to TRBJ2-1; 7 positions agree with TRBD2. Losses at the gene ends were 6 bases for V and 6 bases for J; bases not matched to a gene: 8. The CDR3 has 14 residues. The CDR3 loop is CASRTSGIVNEQFF. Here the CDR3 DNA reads TGTGCCAGCAGGACGAGCGGGATCGTCAATGAGCAGTTCTTC.

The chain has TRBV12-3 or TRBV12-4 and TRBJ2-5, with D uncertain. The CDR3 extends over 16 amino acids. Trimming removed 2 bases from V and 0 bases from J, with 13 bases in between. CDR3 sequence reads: CASSLLAELYQETQYF. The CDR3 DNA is TGTGCCAGCAGTTTATTGGCGGAGCTGTACCAAGAGACCCAGTACTTC.

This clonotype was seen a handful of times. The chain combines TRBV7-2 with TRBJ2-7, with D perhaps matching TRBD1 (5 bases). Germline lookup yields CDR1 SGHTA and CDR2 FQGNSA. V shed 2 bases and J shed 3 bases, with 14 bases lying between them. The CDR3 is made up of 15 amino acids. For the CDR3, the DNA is TGTGCCAGCAGCTTATCGGCAGGGCCAGGCTACGAGCAGTACTTC. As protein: CASSLSAGPGYEQYF.

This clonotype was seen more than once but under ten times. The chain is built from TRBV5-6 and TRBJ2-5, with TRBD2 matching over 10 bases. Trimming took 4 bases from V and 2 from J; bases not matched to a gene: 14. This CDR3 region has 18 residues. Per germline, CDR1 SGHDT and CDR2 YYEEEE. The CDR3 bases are TGTGCCAGCAGCCACCGTTTAATGTCTAGCGGGAGACAAGAGACCCAGTACTTC. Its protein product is CASSHRLMSSGRQETQYF. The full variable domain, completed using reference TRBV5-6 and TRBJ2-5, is DAGVTQSPTHLIKTRGQQVTLRCSPKSGHDTVSWYQQALGQGPQFIFQYYEEEERQRGNFPDRFSGHQFPNYSSELNVNALLLGDSALYLCASSHRLMSSGRQETQYFGPGTRLLVL.

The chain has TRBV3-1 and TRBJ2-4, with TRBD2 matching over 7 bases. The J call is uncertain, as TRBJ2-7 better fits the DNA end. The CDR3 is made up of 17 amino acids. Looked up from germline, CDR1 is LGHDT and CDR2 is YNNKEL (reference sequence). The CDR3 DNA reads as TGTGCCAGCAGCCAAGGGCTGTCGCGGGAGAGTACCTACGAGCAGTACTTC. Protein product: CASSQGLSRESTYEQYF.

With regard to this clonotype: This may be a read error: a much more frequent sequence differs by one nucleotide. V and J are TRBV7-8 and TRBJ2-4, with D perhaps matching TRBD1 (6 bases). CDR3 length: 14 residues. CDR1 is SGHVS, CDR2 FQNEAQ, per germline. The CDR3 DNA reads TGTGCCGGCAGCTCCGGACAGGCCAAAAACATTCAGTACTTC. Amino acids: CAGSSGQAKNIQYF.

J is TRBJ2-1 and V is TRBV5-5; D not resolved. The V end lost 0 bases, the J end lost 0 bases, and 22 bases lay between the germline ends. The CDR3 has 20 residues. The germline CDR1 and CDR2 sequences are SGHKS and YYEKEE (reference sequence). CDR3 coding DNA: TGTGCCAGCAGCTTGGCTCTAGGGCGGACGTCGCCCAGCTCCTACAATGAGCAGTTCTTC. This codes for CASSLALGRTSPSSYNEQFF.

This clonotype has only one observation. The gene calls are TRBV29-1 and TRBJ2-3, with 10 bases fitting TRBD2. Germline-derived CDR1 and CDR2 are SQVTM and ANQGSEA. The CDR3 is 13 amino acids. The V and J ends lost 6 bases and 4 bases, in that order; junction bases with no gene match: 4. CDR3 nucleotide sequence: TGCAGCGTAAGCGGGAGGGTTGCAGATACGCAGTATTTT. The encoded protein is CSVSGRVADTQYF.

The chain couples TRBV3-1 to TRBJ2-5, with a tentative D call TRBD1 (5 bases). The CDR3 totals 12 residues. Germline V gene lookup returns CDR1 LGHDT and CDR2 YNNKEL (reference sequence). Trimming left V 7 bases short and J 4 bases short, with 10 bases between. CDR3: CASTAQGETQYF. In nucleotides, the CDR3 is TGTGCCAGCACCGCCCAGGGAGAGACCCAGTACTTC.

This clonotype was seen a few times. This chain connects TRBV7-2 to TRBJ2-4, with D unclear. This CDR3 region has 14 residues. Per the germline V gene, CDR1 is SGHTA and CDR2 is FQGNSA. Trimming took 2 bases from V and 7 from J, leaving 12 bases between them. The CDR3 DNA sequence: TGTGCCAGCAGCTTATCGGCAGACGAGAACATTCAGTACTTC. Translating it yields CASSLSADENIQYF.

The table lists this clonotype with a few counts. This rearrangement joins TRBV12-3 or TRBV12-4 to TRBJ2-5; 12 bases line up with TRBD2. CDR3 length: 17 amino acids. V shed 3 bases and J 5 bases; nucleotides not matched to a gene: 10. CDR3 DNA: TGTGCCAGCAGTTTGGCTAGCGGGAGGGTTCGTGGGGAGACCCAGTACTTC. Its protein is CASSLASGRVRGETQYF.

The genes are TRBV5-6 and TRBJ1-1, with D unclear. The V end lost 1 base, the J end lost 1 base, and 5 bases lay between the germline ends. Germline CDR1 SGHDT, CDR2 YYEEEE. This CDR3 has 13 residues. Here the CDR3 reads CASSLYKNTEAFF. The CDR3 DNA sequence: TGTGCCAGCAGCTTGTACAAGAACACTGAAGCTTTCTTT.

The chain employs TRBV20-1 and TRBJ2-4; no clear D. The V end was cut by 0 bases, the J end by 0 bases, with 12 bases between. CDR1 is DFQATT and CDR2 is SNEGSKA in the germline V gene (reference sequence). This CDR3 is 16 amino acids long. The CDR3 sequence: CSARDWAGRAKNIQYF. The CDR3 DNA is TGCAGTGCTAGAGATTGGGCAGGCAGAGCCAAAAACATTCAGTACTTC.

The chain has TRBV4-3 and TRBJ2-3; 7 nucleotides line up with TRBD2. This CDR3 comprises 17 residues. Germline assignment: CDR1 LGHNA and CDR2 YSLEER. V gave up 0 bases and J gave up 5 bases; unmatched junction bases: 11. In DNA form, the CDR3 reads TGCGCCAGCAGCCAAGAAGCCTTTGCGGGAGCAAAAGATACGCAGTATTTT. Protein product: CASSQEAFAGAKDTQYF.

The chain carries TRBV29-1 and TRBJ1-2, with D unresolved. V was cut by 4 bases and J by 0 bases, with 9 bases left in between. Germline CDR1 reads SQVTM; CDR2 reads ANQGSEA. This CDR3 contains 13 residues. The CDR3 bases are TGCAGCGTTGTCGGCAGGTCTAACTATGGCTACACCTTC. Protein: CSVVGRSNYGYTF.